Listed here are 4 T cell receptor beta chains from one sample, sequenced in a study of technical replicates of blood from several donors (dated 2017 in TCRdb). The library was prepared using the immunoSEQ multiplex PCR assay. The table was pulled from immuneACCESS by TCRdb, which kept in-frame rearrangements only. Such tables lose some clones; where checked, under half of the loss comes from unresolved V genes, and the rest has no known cause. The sample table holds about 16,000 clones, of which just under 90% were seen once. The ten largest clonotypes hold roughly 12% of the sample. The sequencing input was PBMCs. The receptors shown here come from a human donor in good health.

V is TRBV2 and J is TRBJ2-1, with 11 bases aligning to TRBD2. The junction had 4 bases not matched to a gene; V was cut back by 6 bases and J by 3 bases. The CDR3 contains 15 residues. CDR1 and CDR2 from the germline V gene are SNHLY and FYNNEI. CDR3 residues: CASRTSGSVYNEQFF. CDR3 DNA: TGTGCCAGCAGAACTAGCGGGAGCGTCTACAATGAGCAGTTCTTC.

The gene calls are TRBV6-5 and TRBJ1-1; D is possibly TRBD1 (6 bases). In germline, CDR1 is MNHEY, CDR2 SVGAGI. The CDR3 extends over 14 amino acids. V lost 5 bases and J 1 base, leaving 11 bases between the germline ends. The CDR3 here is CASSRDTSNTEAFF. The CDR3 DNA is TGTGCCAGCAGTCGGGACACCTCGAACACTGAAGCTTTCTTT.

The genes are TRBV2 and TRBJ1-5, with 9 bases identical to TRBD1. V was clipped by 7 bases and J by 6 bases; unmatched bases: 7. Germline V gene lookup returns CDR1 SNHLY and CDR2 FYNNEI. The CDR3 contains 14 residues. For the CDR3, the DNA is TGTGCCAGCAAACTGACGACAGGGGGTCAGCCCCAGCATTTT. Amino acid sequence: CASKLTTGGQPQHF.

This clone was counted between two and nine times. The chain is built from TRBV6-4 and TRBJ2-5, with 12 bases lining up with TRBD1. V shed 5 bases and J 5 bases; nucleotides not matched to a gene: 3. Germline assignment: CDR1 MRHNA and CDR2 SNTAGT. The CDR3 contains 14 residues. The CDR3 region has the DNA TGTGCCAGCAGTACCGGGACAGGGGGCGAGACCCAGTACTTC. The encoded protein is CASSTGTGGETQYF.